These T cell receptor beta chains were read from a single sample in a study of a mutant IDH1 vaccine in newly diagnosed glioma. Assay used: immunoSEQ multiplex PCR; TCRdb lists only in-frame clones, some missing. The sample records approximately 20,000 clones, about 85% being singletons. The sequencing used PBMCs, collected from a glioma patient treated with radiotherapy, temozolomide or both. The receptors shown here come from a man in his forties with glioma. Both conserved end residues are part of each CDR3. Each record gives: V gene, D gene, clone size, J gene, CDR3 protein, CDR3 DNA. D genes are given only for firm matches. Expanded clones get a size class; other rows say once, few or many, or leave the size out.

V gene: TRBV28; D gene: -; clone size: -; J gene: TRBJ1-2; CDR3 protein: CASRPGYGYTF; CDR3 DNA: TGTGCCAGCAGGCCAGGCTATGGCTACACCTTC
V gene: TRBV19; D gene: TRBD1; clone size: -; J gene: TRBJ2-1; CDR3 protein: CASSMVGTVGNEQFF; CDR3 DNA: TGTGCCAGTAGTATGGTTGGGACAGTTGGCAATGAGCAGTTCTTC
V gene: TRBV5-1; D gene: TRBD1; clone size: -; J gene: TRBJ1-2; CDR3 protein: CASSPTRTGNYGYTF; CDR3 DNA: TGCGCCAGCAGCCCTACCCGGACAGGCAACTATGGCTACACCTTC
V gene: TRBV10-3; D gene: -; clone size: -; J gene: TRBJ1-3; CDR3 protein: CAISEGQSSGNTIYF; CDR3 DNA: TGTGCCATCAGTGAGGGACAGTCCTCTGGAAACACCATATATTTT
V gene: TRBV6-4; D gene: -; clone size: -; J gene: TRBJ2-1; CDR3 protein: CASSDRSSSYNEQFF; CDR3 DNA: TGTGCCAGCAGCGATAGGTCCAGCTCCTACAATGAGCAGTTCTTC
V gene: TRBV29-1; D gene: TRBD2; clone size: -; J gene: TRBJ2-1; CDR3 protein: CSVDRLAGANEQFF; CDR3 DNA: TGCAGCGTTGATCGGCTAGCGGGAGCCAATGAGCAGTTCTTC
V gene: TRBV9; D gene: -; clone size: -; J gene: TRBJ1-2; CDR3 protein: CASSVGAGNYGYTF; CDR3 DNA: TGTGCCAGCAGCGTAGGGGCAGGTAACTATGGCTACACCTTC
V gene: TRBV2; D gene: -; clone size: -; J gene: TRBJ1-1; CDR3 protein: CASSVNTEAFF; CDR3 DNA: TGTGCCAGCTCGGTGAACACTGAAGCTTTCTTT
V gene: TRBV5-4; D gene: -; clone size: -; J gene: TRBJ1-1; CDR3 protein: CASSLGRLGDTEAFF; CDR3 DNA: TGTGCCAGCAGCTTGGGACGCCTCGGGGACACTGAAGCTTTCTTT
V gene: TRBV7-3; D gene: -; clone size: -; J gene: TRBJ2-2; CDR3 protein: CASSLTPGPTGELFF; CDR3 DNA: TGTGCCAGCAGCTTAACGCCCGGCCCCACCGGGGAGCTGTTTTTT
V gene: TRBV6-6; D gene: TRBD1; clone size: -; J gene: TRBJ1-2; CDR3 protein: CASSGRDRGNYGYTF; CDR3 DNA: TGTGCCAGCAGTGGGAGGGACAGGGGGAACTATGGCTACACCTTC
V gene: TRBV29-1; D gene: TRBD1; clone size: -; J gene: TRBJ1-2; CDR3 protein: CSVEGTGVAHGYTF; CDR3 DNA: TGCAGCGTAGAAGGGACAGGGGTTGCCCATGGCTACACCTTC
V gene: TRBV6-5; D gene: -; clone size: -; J gene: TRBJ1-5; CDR3 protein: CASSRTINQPQHF; CDR3 DNA: TGTGCCAGCAGTCGCACCATCAATCAGCCCCAGCATTTT
V gene: TRBV9; D gene: -; clone size: -; J gene: TRBJ1-4; CDR3 protein: CASSVGPANTEKLFF; CDR3 DNA: TGTGCCAGCAGCGTAGGCCCCGCTAATACTGAAAAACTGTTTTTT
V gene: TRBV30; D gene: -; clone size: -; J gene: TRBJ2-1; CDR3 protein: CASHSGSSSYNEQFF; CDR3 DNA: TGTGCCTCCCATTCCGGGAGTAGCTCCTACAATGAGCAGTTCTTC
V gene: TRBV7-9; D gene: -; clone size: -; J gene: TRBJ1-2; CDR3 protein: CASSLVYSYGYTF; CDR3 DNA: TGTGCCAGCAGCTTAGTGTATTCCTATGGCTACACCTTC
V gene: TRBV6-1; D gene: -; clone size: -; J gene: TRBJ2-7; CDR3 protein: CASSEGGGGAGLGEQYF; CDR3 DNA: TGTGCCAGCAGTGAAGGGGGAGGCGGGGCGGGCCTAGGCGAGCAGTACTTC
V gene: TRBV21-1; D gene: -; clone size: -; J gene: TRBJ1-2; CDR3 protein: CASSKSNDSSYGYTF; CDR3 DNA: TGTGCCAGCAGCAAATCTAACGACAGTAGCTATGGCTACACCTTC
V gene: TRBV5-4; D gene: -; clone size: -; J gene: TRBJ2-5; CDR3 protein: CASSTTPDIKETQYF; CDR3 DNA: TGTGCCAGCAGCACCACCCCGGACATCAAAGAGACCCAGTACTTC
V gene: TRBV5-1; D gene: -; clone size: -; J gene: TRBJ2-2; CDR3 protein: CASSLLGGTNTGELFF; CDR3 DNA: TGCGCCAGCAGCTTGTTGGGGGGAACGAACACCGGGGAGCTGTTTTTT
V gene: TRBV6-1; D gene: TRBD1; clone size: -; J gene: TRBJ1-1; CDR3 protein: CASSPRQGHTEAFF; CDR3 DNA: TGTGCCAGCAGTCCTCGACAGGGACACACTGAAGCTTTCTTT
V gene: TRBV6-1; D gene: TRBD2; clone size: -; J gene: TRBJ2-5; CDR3 protein: CASSGLGTRRTETQYF; CDR3 DNA: TGTGCCAGCAGTGGCCTTGGGACTAGAAGGACGGAGACCCAGTACTTC
V gene: TRBV9; D gene: TRBD2; clone size: -; J gene: TRBJ2-6; CDR3 protein: CASGGGIGSGANVLTF; CDR3 DNA: TGTGCCAGCGGGGGAGGGATTGGGTCTGGGGCCAACGTCCTGACTTTC
V gene: TRBV6-6; D gene: TRBD1; clone size: -; J gene: TRBJ1-1; CDR3 protein: CASSPSGQPKTEAFF; CDR3 DNA: TGTGCCAGCAGCCCCTCGGGACAGCCGAAAACTGAAGCTTTCTTT
V gene: TRBV5-1; D gene: -; clone size: -; J gene: TRBJ2-3; CDR3 protein: CASSRGEVGTDTQYF; CDR3 DNA: TGCGCCAGCAGCAGGGGGGAGGTAGGCACAGATACGCAGTATTTT
V gene: TRBV6-5; D gene: TRBD1; clone size: -; J gene: TRBJ1-4; CDR3 protein: CASSYSGTGSGEKLFF; CDR3 DNA: TGTGCCAGCAGTTACTCCGGGACAGGGTCGGGGGAAAAACTGTTTTTT
V gene: TRBV10-3; D gene: TRBD2; clone size: -; J gene: TRBJ2-7; CDR3 protein: CAIRDPSGYEQYF; CDR3 DNA: TGTGCCATCAGGGATCCTAGCGGGTACGAGCAGTACTTC
V gene: TRBV19; D gene: -; clone size: -; J gene: TRBJ2-1; CDR3 protein: CASSGSYNEQFF; CDR3 DNA: TGTGCCAGTAGCGGGAGCTACAATGAGCAGTTCTTC
V gene: TRBV4-1; D gene: TRBD2; clone size: once; J gene: TRBJ2-3; CDR3 protein: CASSQRLAGGPDTQYF; CDR3 DNA: TGCGCCAGCAGTCAGAGACTAGCGGGGGGACCAGATACGCAGTATTTT
V gene: TRBV4-3; D gene: -; clone size: -; J gene: TRBJ2-7; CDR3 protein: CASSHIFGGHEQYF; CDR3 DNA: TGCGCCAGCAGCCATATTTTCGGGGGGCACGAGCAGTACTTC
V gene: TRBV5-1; D gene: -; clone size: few; J gene: TRBJ2-6; CDR3 protein: CASSYGGLTGANVLTF; CDR3 DNA: TGCGCCAGCAGCTACGGTGGGCTTACTGGGGCCAACGTCCTGACTTTC